This T cell receptor beta chain is from a study of post-analysis software for immune sequencing data. Findings of the study overall: Patients had higher frequencies than controls of about 5 TRBV segments, including TRBV5-6, TRBV5-1 and TRBV20-1. Versus controls, multiple sclerosis patients showed significantly lower diversity (normalized Chao1).

Unique molecular identifiers were built into the TCR beta cDNA libraries. TCRdb fed the PCR reads into MiXCR, producing one record per CDR3 protein. The data contain about 260,000 distinct CDR3 sequences, 35% to 45% of them singletons. This clonotype was detected ten times or more. What it recognizes is unknown. The V gene's germline CDR1 is DFQATT and CDR2 SNEGSKA (reference sequence). The CDR3 extends over 12 amino acids. The V gene lost 7 bases and the J gene lost 1 base, with 11 bases spanning the gap. This chain links TRBV20-1 with TRBJ2-7, with D maybe TRBD2 (5 bases). The sequencing sample was made of blood. The clonotype comes from a girl aged 5 to 17 with multiple sclerosis. The CDR3: CSVLGSSYEQYF. The DNA of the CDR3 is TGCAGTGTTTTAGGGAGTTCCTACGAGCAGTACTTC.